This T cell receptor beta chain appears in the sequencing data of a study of blood T cells in healthy people across ages. Findings and limits, study-wide: In older individuals, TCR beta diversity per million T cells was lower, falling roughly linearly with age. Any conclusive comparison of naive versus antigen-experienced cells was prevented by using unsorted PBMCs. There was no known CMV status for donors, so expanded clonotype changes were possibly confounded.

Healthy Caucasian individuals from Russia aged about 6 to 95 served as donors. This clonotype was observed a few times. The antigen remains unidentified. The junction differs from germline at one of its ends, possibly a read error. CDR1 and CDR2 from the germline V gene are SGHRS and YFSETQ. The CDR3 is 18 residues long. Sample-barcoded 5' priming and a J-beta primer mix drove a second PCR of about 6 to 12 cycles. TCRdb independently ran MiXCR on the 5' RACE reads; one entry per CDR3 protein. Of about 1.7 million distinct CDR3 sequences listed, approximately 28% are singletons. The genes are TRBV5-1 and TRBJ2-3; tentatively, D is TRBD1 or TRBD2 (5 bases each). The receptor was derived from a young woman in good health. Sequenced sample: blood. Written as DNA, the CDR3 is TGCGCCAGCAGCGCCGGCTGGGGGTGGGGCCTCAGCACGGATACGCAGTATTTT. The encoded protein is CASSAGWGWGLSTDTQYF.